These 25 T cell receptor beta chains share one sample of origin, sequenced in a study of shared clonotypes between healthy human individuals. Sequenced by immunoSEQ multiplex PCR; TCRdb stores in-frame clones only, minus some. The sample includes roughly 2.2 million clones, roughly 93% of them seen just once. The specimen sequenced was naive CD4+ T cells from PBMCs. Subset specified: CD45RA+ positively selected. The receptors stem from a man aged 18-30 years in good health. Some clones in this sample may be carry-over from other donors' samples.

This rearrangement joins TRBV29-1 to TRBJ2-4; TRBD2 agrees at 11 bases. The V and J ends lost 2 bases and 6 bases, in that order; junction bases with no gene match: 3. Germline V gene data show CDR1 as SQVTM and CDR2 as ANQGSEA. The CDR3 is made up of 14 amino acids. DNA of the CDR3: TGCAGCGTTGAACTAGCGGGAGGACCAAACATTCAGTACTTC. Encoded protein: CSVELAGGPNIQYF.

This clone was observed once. The chain recombines TRBV11-2 with TRBJ1-3; D gene unclear. There are 14 residues in the CDR3. CDR1 is SGHAT, CDR2 FQNNGV, per germline. The ends were cut back, 3 bases at V and 2 bases at J, with 8 bases in the middle. The CDR3 region is CASSFGRTGNTIYF. For the CDR3, the DNA is TGTGCCAGCAGCTTTGGCAGAACTGGAAACACCATATATTTT.

This chain uses TRBV2 with TRBJ2-7; no definite D call. The CDR3 extends over 11 amino acids. Trimming left V 6 bases short and J 3 bases short, with 6 bases between. CDR1 is SNHLY and CDR2 is FYNNEI in the germline V gene. The CDR3 here is CASSRDYEQYF. In nucleotides, the CDR3 is TGTGCCAGCAGCCGAGACTACGAGCAGTACTTC.

The V and J genes are TRBV19 and TRBJ1-2; D is uncertain. CDR1 and CDR2 (germline): LNHDA, SQIVND (reference sequence). This CDR3 has 15 amino acids. Trimming stripped 0 bases from V and 2 bases from J, with 10 bases between. CDR3: CASSIEWRQNYGYTF. The DNA of the CDR3 is TGTGCCAGTAGTATAGAATGGAGGCAGAACTATGGCTACACCTTC.

The gene calls are TRBV5-1 and TRBJ2-2; 12 bases align to TRBD2. The J segment lost 6 bases and the V segment lost 2 bases, leaving 5 bases of the junction unmatched. The CDR3 is 16 amino acids. Germline lookup yields CDR1 SGHRS and CDR2 YFSETQ. CDR3 DNA: TGCGCCAGCAGCTTACTAGCGGGAGGCAAGGCCGGGGAGCTGTTTTTT. Residues: CASSLLAGGKAGELFF.

The V call is TRBV5-4, the J call TRBJ2-5; D is ambiguous. This CDR3 is 16 amino acids long. CDR1 and CDR2 (germline): SGHNT, YYREEE (reference sequence). Trimming took 2 bases from V and 0 from J, leaving 14 bases between them. The CDR3 here is CASSFSGGRDQETQYF. In nucleotides, the CDR3 is TGTGCCAGCAGCTTTTCGGGCGGACGGGACCAAGAGACCCAGTACTTC.

This chain uses TRBV15 with TRBJ2-5, with D perhaps TRBD1 (6 bases). Germline lookup yields CDR1 LNHNV and CDR2 YYDKDF (reference sequence). Trimming pared 0 bases from V and 0 bases from J, leaving 14 bases between. The CDR3 contains 17 residues. CDR3 nucleotides: TGTGCCACCAGCAGAGATATCGGACAGATTGACCAAGAGACCCAGTACTTC. Its protein product is CATSRDIGQIDQETQYF. Using reference TRBV15 and TRBJ2-5 for the parts outside the CDR3, the full variable domain is DAMVIQNPRYQVTQFGKPVTLSCSQTLNHNVMYWYQQKSSQAPKLLFHYYDKDFNNEADTPDNFQSRRPNTSFCFLDIRSPGLGDTAMYLCATSRDIGQIDQETQYFGPGTRLLVL.

The genes are TRBV10-3 and TRBJ2-4; D may match TRBD1 or TRBD2 (5 bases each). The germline gives CDR1 ENHRY, CDR2 SYGVKD. The ends were cut back, 5 bases at V and 0 bases at J, with 14 bases in the middle. CDR3 length equals 16 residues. CDR3 DNA: TGTGCCATCAGTCCTGAGGTGGGGGTAGCCAAAAACATTCAGTACTTC. This gives the protein CAISPEVGVAKNIQYF.

V is TRBV6-5 and J is TRBJ1-2, with D perhaps matching TRBD1 (5 bases). Between the trimmed V and J ends, which lost 10 bases and 2 bases, there was a span of 17 bases. The CDR3 covers 14 residues. Germline values: CDR1 MNHEY, CDR2 SVGAGI. This CDR3 is CATKKGTGNYGYTF. The CDR3 DNA follows: TGTGCCACGAAAAAAGGGACGGGAAACTATGGCTACACCTTC.

V usage is TRBV7-9 and J usage is TRBJ2-2, with a tentative D call TRBD1 (5 bases). Trimming cost V 8 bases and J 5 bases, with 12 bases left between them. From germline, CDR1 is SEHNR and CDR2 FQNEAQ (reference sequence). The CDR3 runs to 13 residues. DNA for the CDR3: TGTGCCAGCGCGTTTCAGGGTACCGGGGAGCTGTTTTTT. Encoded protein: CASAFQGTGELFF.

Here the CDR3 DNA reads TGTGCCAGCAGCTTAGGAGGGACAAGCCATGGTCAGCCCCAGCATTTT. Its protein product is CASSLGGTSHGQPQHF. The chain has TRBV7-2 and TRBJ1-5, with D possibly matching TRBD1 (6 bases). Germline V gives CDR1 SGHTA, CDR2 FQGNSA. V was shortened by 1 base and J by 6 bases, with 16 bases between the two germline ends. The CDR3 runs 16 residues.

This chain uses TRBV18 with TRBJ2-3; D unresolved. V was trimmed by 3 bases and J by 5 bases, leaving 6 bases between them. Germline assignment: CDR1 KGHSH and CDR2 LQKENI. The CDR3 is 12 residues long. DNA for the CDR3: TGTGCCAGCTCACCGACGGGAGATACGCAGTATTTT. This sequence encodes CASSPTGDTQYF. Supplemented by reference TRBV18 and TRBJ2-3, the full variable domain reads NAGVMQNPRHLVRRRGQEARLRCSPMKGHSHVYWYRQLPEEGLKFMVYLQKENIIDESGMPKERFSAEFPKEGPSILRIQQVVRGDSAAYFCASSPTGDTQYFGPGTRLTVL.

The rearrangement uses TRBV6-5 and TRBJ1-2; TRBD1 is a possible D gene (5 bases). Trimming stripped 6 bases from V and 5 bases from J, with 13 bases between. CDR1 is MNHEY, CDR2 SVGAGI, per germline. The CDR3 covers 13 residues. This chain's CDR3 is CASRPGGDYGYTF. The CDR3 bases are TGTGCCAGCAGGCCCGGGGGGGATTATGGCTACACCTTC.

The chain uses TRBV28 and TRBJ2-1; 9 positions agree with TRBD2. Germline V gene data show CDR1 as MDHEN and CDR2 as SYDVKM. The CDR3 runs 15 residues. Germline trimming cut 1 base from V and 7 bases from J; bases unmatched to any gene: 5. Written as DNA, the CDR3 is TGTGCCAGCAGTTTATCCAGCGGGAGGATAAATGAGCAGTTCTTC. This gives the protein CASSLSSGRINEQFF.

Turning to this clone: The same CDR3 arises from other DNA sequences in this sample as well. J is TRBJ1-2 and V is TRBV4-2, with a weak D call TRBD1 (5 bases). From germline, CDR1 is LGHNA and CDR2 YNFKEQ. With 0 bases removed from V and 7 bases from J, the gap between germline ends came to 6 bases. This CDR3 comprises 12 residues. The CDR3 DNA follows: TGTGCCAGCAGCCAAGACAGGGCTGGCTACACCTTC. This sequence encodes CASSQDRAGYTF.

J is TRBJ1-1 and V is TRBV5-1; D is unresolved. This CDR3 is 11 amino acids long. Trimming stripped 3 bases from V and 10 bases from J, with 10 bases between. CDR1 is SGHRS and CDR2 is YFSETQ in the germline V gene. The CDR3 DNA reads as TGCGCCAGCAGCTGGTCGGGGAGAGCTTTCTTT. It encodes CASSWSGRAFF.

V gene TRBV29-1 combines with J gene TRBJ2-3; D remains ambiguous. The V and J ends lost 3 bases and 5 bases respectively, with 6 bases between them. The CDR3 extends over 11 amino acids. Germline CDR1 SQVTM, CDR2 ANQGSEA. CDR3 region: CSVENLDTQYF. CDR3 in DNA: TGCAGCGTTGAGAACTTAGATACGCAGTATTTT.

Worth noting for this clone: The identical CDR3 is also encoded by other nucleotide sequences in the sample. The chain joins TRBV5-4 to TRBJ2-7; 11 nucleotides agree with TRBD2. Germline CDR1 reads SGHNT; CDR2 reads YYREEE (reference sequence). The V segment lost 0 bases and the J segment 6 bases; nucleotides outside the gene matches: 2. The length of the CDR3 is 14 residues. The CDR3 loop reads CASSLGLAGSEQYF. CDR3 DNA sequence: TGTGCCAGCAGCTTGGGACTAGCGGGAAGCGAGCAGTACTTC. Full variable domain (missing parts from reference TRBV5-4 and TRBJ2-7): ETGVTQSPTHLIKTRGQQVTLRCSSQSGHNTVSWYQQALGQGPQFIFQYYREEENGRGNFPPRFSGLQFPNYSSELNVNALELDDSALYLCASSLGLAGSEQYFGPGTRLTVT.

On this clone itself: Within the sample, other DNA sequences also encode this same CDR3. The chain couples TRBV2 to TRBJ1-1; 7 nucleotides align to TRBD1. The junction had 3 bases not matched to a gene; V was cut back by 5 bases and J by 0 bases. Germline V gene data show CDR1 as SNHLY and CDR2 as FYNNEI. There are 14 residues in the CDR3. As DNA, the CDR3 is TGTGCCAGCAGTCAACAGGGGTTGAACACTGAAGCTTTCTTT. This encodes CASSQQGLNTEAFF.

This chain's CDR3 is CASSGDRAGEKLFF. The CDR3 region has the DNA TGTGCCAGCTCAGGAGACAGGGCAGGTGAAAAACTGTTTTTT. The V gene is TRBV18, the J gene TRBJ1-4, with TRBD1 matching 7 bases. Germline CDR1 reads KGHSH; CDR2 reads LQKENI. The V gene end was trimmed by 5 bases and the J gene end by 7 bases; junction bases not matched to a gene: 7. The length of the CDR3 is 14 residues.

The rearrangement links TRBV10-3 to TRBJ2-1, with 14 nucleotides matching TRBD2. Germline V CDR1 and CDR2: ENHRY, SYGVKD. V lost 4 bases, J lost 9 bases, and 5 bases stayed unmatched. The CDR3 is 15 residues long. CDR3 in amino acids: CAISGGGLAGVEQFF. The DNA for the CDR3 is TGTGCCATCAGTGGGGGGGGACTAGCGGGAGTTGAGCAGTTCTTC.

This clone was counted between two and nine times. Other DNA variants within this sample encode the same CDR3. CDR3 loop: CASSLDRGTEAFF. The CDR3 nucleotides are TGTGCCAGCAGCCTTGACAGGGGAACTGAAGCTTTCTTT. The chain recombines TRBV7-3 with TRBJ1-1; 8 positions agree with TRBD1. V shed 5 bases and J 5 bases; nucleotides not matched to a gene: 4. Germline CDR1 reads SGHTA; CDR2 reads FQGTGA. The CDR3 runs 13 residues.

V usage is TRBV18 and J usage is TRBJ1-1; 10 nucleotides agree with TRBD1. J gave up 1 base and V 4 bases, and 3 bases lay outside the gene matches. The CDR3 spans 15 residues. CDR1 is KGHSH and CDR2 is LQKENI in the germline V gene. CDR3 region: CASSRGQGGNTEAFF. Written as DNA, the CDR3 is TGTGCCAGCTCACGTGGACAGGGGGGGAACACTGAAGCTTTCTTT.

The J gene is TRBJ2-7, the V gene TRBV11-2; no definite D call. Trimming pared 5 bases from V and 3 bases from J, leaving 17 bases between. Germline V gene lookup returns CDR1 SGHAT and CDR2 FQNNGV. The CDR3 spans 15 residues. The CDR3 DNA reads as TGTGCCAGCAGCCTAAATCCCAGGATCCACTACGAGCAGTACTTC. Amino acids: CASSLNPRIHYEQYF.

The rearrangement links TRBV7-2 to TRBJ2-5, with TRBD2 matching 7 bases. Germline V gene sequence: CDR1 SGHTA, CDR2 FQGNSA. The CDR3 extends over 14 amino acids. V gave up 5 bases and J gave up 7 bases; unmatched junction bases: 10. The CDR3 bases are TGTGCCAGCAGCGCCCTAGCGGCCACGGGGACCCAGTACTTC. Translating gives CASSALAATGTQYF.